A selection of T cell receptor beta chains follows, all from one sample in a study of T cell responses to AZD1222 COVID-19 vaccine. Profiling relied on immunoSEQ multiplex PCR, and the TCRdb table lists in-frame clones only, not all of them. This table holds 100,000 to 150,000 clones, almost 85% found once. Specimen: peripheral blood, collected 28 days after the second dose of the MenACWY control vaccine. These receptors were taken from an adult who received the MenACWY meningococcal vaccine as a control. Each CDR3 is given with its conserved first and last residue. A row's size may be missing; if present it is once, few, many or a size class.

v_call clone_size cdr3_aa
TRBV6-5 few CASRRTGDGYTF
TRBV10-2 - CARRRQGESQPQHF
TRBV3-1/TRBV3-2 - CASSQGALYGYTF
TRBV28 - CASSSGQNGYTF
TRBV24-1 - CATSDLTGEQYF
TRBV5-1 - CASSASWQGEQYF
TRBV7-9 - CASSSLTGVNTEAFF
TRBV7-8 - CASSADNPITLPGELFF
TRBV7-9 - CASSPVAGGGYNEQFF
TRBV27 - CASSRLAGGKETQYF
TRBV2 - CASTFQGANTEAFF
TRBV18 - CASSSGTAKNSPLHF
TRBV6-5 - CASRTWSELFF
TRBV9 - CASSALTSTGELFF
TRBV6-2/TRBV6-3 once CASSYTNPTGTGELFF